One T cell receptor (beta chain) is described in this entry. This entry belongs to a study of cytomegalovirus exposure and HLA in healthy donors. Profiling relied on immunoSEQ multiplex PCR, and the TCRdb table lists in-frame clones only, not all of them. This sample yields roughly 120,000 clones, of which roughly 90% are seen a single time; around 3.5% belongs to the top ten. The CDR3 has 15 residues. V shed 5 bases and J shed 8 bases, with 19 bases lying between them. CDR1 SGHTA and CDR2 FQGNSA come from the germline V gene. The TCR comes from a man aged 25-45 years in good health and CMV-seronegative. Sample: PBMCs. The V and J genes are TRBV7-2 and TRBJ2-1; D might be TRBD1 (8 bases). The CDR3 DNA sequence: TGTGCCAGCAGCCTATTACAGGGGGGGGTCGATGAGCAGTTCTTC. Encoded protein: CASSLLQGGVDEQFF.